This T cell receptor (beta chain) was recorded in a study of breast tumors, draining lymph nodes, adjacent tissues (dated by TCRdb to 2016 to 2017). For the study in its entirety: In breast cancer patients, the study compared the TCR beta repertoires of tumor, adjacent nontumor tissue and axillary lymph nodes. In human breast cancer, the study set out to evaluate how tumor, surrounding tissue and draining lymph node repertoires relate to one another and whether T cells may move between these sites. On the study overall, not on this receptor specifically: The conclusion that tumor T cells originate in lymph nodes was framed as consistent with a hypothesis rather than directly demonstrated. T-cell repertoire diversity in tumors was found to be lower than in lymph nodes but higher than in nontumor tissue, and preferential V and J gene usage was observed. The data were judged consistent with most tumor T cells deriving from the lymph node and then expanding within tumor tissue. In luminal-like breast cancer, tumor and nontumor tissue repertoires resembled each other significantly more than in basal-like breast cancer.

V is pared back by 3 bases and J by 4 bases, with 13 bases lying between the germline termini. The germline V gene yields SGHDT for CDR1 and YYEEEE for CDR2. Spanning cysteine to phenylalanine, the CDR3 consists of 14 amino acids. Of the read, only the CDR3 DNA is kept; its 42 bases are in frame from base 1. Sequencing relied on an Illumina HiSeq 2000. TCR beta chain libraries were generated by multiplex PCR amplification. High-throughput sequencing was used to analyze the amplified TCR beta chain products. TCRdb took the public reads, trimmed them with fastp at Q25, ran MiXCR for clone calling and kept in-frame beta chains. Entries that share a CDR3 protein sequence are merged under the most common genes and DNA. This sample lists roughly 100,000 distinct CDR3 sequences; roughly 29% were detected once. Jointly, the top ten make up approximately 5% of the sample. The lymph node samples were taken from the axillary draining lymph nodes of breast cancer patients.

On this clonotype itself: Its recognized antigen is unknown. A clone one base away is much larger, so this may be a read error.

The sample was axillary lymph node tissue. The chain was built from TRBV5-6 and TRBJ2-5; the D call is possibly TRBD1 or TRBD2, each sharing 5 bases. The sequence came from a female donor with breast cancer. Some clones in this sample may be carry-over from other donors' samples. The nucleotide sequence reads TGTGCCAGCAGCTGGCCGGGACCGGTAGAGACCCAGTACTTC. This yields the protein CASSWPGPVETQYF. The reference TRBV5-6 and TRBJ2-5 proteins fill in what lies around the CDR3, so the full variable domain reads DAGVTQSPTHLIKTRGQQVTLRCSPKSGHDTVSWYQQALGQGPQFIFQYYEEEERQRGNFPDRFSGHQFPNYSSELNVNALLLGDSALYLCASSWPGPVETQYFGPGTRLLVL.